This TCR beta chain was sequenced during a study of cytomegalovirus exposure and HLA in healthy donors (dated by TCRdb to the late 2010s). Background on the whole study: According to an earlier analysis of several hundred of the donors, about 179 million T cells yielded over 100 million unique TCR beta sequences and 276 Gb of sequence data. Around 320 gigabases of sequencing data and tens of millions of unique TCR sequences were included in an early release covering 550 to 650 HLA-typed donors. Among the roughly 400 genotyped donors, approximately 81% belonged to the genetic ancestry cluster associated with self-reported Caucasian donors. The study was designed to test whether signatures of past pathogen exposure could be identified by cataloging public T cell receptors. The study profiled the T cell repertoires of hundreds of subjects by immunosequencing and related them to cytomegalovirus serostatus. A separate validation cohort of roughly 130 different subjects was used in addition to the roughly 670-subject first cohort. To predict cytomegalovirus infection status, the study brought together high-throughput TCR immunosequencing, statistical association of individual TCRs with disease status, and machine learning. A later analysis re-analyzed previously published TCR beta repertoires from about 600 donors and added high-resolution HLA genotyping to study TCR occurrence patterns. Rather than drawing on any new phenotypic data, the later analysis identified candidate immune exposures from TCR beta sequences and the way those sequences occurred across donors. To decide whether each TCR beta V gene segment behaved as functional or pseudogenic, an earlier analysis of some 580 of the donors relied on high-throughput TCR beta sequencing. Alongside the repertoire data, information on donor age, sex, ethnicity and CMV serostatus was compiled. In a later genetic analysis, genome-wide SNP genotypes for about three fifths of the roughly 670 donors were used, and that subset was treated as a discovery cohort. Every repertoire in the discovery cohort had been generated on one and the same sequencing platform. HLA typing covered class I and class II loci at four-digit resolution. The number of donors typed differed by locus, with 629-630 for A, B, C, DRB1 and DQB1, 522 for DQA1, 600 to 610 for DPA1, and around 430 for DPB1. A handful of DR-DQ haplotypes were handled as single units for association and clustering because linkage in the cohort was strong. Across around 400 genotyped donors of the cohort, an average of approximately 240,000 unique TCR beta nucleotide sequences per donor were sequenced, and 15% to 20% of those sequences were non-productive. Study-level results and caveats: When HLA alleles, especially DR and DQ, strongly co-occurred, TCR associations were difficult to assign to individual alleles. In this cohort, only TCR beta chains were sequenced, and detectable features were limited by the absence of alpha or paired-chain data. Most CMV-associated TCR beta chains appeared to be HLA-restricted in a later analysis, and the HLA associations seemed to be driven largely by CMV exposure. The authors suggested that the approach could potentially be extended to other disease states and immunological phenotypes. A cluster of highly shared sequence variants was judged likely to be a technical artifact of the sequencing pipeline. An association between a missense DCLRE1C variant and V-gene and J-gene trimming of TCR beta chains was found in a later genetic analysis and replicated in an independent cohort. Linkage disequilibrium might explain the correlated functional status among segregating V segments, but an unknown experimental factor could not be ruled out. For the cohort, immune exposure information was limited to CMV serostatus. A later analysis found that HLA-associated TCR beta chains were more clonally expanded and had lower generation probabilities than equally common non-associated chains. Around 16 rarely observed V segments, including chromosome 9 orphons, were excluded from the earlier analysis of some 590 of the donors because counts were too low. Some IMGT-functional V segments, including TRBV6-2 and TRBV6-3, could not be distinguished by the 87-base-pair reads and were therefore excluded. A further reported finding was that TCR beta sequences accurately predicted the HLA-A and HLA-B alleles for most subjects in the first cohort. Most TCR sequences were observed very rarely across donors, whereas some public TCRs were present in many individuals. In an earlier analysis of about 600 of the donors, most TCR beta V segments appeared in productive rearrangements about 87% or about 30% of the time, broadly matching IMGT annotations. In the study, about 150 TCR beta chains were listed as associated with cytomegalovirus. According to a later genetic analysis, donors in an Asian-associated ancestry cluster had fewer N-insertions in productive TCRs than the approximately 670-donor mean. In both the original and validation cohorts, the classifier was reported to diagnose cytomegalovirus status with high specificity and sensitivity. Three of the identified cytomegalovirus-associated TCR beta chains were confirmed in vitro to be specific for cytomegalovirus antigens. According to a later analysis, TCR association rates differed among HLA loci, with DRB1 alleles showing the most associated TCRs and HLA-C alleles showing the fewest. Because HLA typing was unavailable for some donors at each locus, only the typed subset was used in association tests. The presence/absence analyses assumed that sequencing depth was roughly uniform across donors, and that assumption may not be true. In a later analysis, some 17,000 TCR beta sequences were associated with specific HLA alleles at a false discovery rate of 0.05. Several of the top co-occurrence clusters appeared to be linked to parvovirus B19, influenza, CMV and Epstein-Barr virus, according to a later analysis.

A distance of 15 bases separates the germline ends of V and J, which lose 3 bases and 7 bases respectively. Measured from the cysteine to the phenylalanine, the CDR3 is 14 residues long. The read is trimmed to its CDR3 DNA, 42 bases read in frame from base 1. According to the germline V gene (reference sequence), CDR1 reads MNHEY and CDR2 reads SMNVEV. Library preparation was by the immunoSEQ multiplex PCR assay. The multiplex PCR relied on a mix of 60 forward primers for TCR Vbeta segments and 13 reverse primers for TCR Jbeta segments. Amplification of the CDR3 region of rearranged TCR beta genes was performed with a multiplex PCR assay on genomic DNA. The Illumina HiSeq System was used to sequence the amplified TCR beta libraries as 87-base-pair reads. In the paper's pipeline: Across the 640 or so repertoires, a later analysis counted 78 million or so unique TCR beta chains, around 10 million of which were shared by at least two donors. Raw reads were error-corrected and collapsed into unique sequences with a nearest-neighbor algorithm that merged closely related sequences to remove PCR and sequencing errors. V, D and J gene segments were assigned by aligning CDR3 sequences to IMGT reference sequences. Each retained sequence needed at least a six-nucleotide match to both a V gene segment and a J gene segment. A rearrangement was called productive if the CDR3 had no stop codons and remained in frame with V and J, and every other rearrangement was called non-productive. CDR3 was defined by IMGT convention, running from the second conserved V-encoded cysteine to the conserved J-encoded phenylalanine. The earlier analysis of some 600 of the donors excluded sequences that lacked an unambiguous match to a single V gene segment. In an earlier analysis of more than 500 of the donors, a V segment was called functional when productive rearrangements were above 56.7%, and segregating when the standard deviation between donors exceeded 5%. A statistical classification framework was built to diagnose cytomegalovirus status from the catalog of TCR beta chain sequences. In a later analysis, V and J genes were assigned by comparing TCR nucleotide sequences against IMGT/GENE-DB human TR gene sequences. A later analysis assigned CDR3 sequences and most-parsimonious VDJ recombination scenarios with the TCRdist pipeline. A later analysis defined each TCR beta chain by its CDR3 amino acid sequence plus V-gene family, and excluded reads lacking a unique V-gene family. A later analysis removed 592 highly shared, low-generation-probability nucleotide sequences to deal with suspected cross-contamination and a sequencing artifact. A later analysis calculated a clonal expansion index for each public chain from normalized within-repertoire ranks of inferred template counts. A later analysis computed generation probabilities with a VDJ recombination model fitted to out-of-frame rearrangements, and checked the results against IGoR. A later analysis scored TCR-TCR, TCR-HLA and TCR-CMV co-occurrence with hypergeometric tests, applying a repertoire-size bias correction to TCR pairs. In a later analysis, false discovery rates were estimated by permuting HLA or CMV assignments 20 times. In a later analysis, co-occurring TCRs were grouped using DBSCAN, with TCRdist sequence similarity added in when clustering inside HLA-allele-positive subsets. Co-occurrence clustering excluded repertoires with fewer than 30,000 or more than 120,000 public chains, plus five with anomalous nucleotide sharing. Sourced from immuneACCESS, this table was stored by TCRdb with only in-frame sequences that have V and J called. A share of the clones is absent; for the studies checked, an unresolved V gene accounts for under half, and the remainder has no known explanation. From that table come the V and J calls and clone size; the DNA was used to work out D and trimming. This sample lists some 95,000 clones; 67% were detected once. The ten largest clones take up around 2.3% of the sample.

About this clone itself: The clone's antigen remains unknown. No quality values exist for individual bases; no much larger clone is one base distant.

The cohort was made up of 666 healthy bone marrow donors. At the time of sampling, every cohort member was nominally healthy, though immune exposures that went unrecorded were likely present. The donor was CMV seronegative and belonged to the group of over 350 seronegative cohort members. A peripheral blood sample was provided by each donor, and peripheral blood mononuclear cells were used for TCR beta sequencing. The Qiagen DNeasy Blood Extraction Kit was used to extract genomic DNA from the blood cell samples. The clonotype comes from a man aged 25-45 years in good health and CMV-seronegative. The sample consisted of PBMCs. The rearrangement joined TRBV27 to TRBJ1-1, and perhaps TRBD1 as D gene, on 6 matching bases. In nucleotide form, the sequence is TGTGCCAGCAGTTTGGGGGGGCGATTAATTGAAGCTTTCTTT. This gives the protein CASSLGGRLIEAFF.